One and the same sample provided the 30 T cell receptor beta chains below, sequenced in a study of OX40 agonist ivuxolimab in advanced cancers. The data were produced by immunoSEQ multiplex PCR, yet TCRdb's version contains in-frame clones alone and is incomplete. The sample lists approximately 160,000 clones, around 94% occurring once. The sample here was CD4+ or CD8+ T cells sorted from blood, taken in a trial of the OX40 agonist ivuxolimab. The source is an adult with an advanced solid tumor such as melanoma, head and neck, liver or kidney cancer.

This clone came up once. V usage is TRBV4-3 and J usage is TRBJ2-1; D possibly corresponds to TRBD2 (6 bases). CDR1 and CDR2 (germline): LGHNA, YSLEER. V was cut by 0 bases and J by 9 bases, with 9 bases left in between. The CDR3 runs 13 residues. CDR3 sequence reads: CASSQEIAVEQFF. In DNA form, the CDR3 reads TGCGCCAGCAGCCAAGAGATAGCGGTTGAGCAGTTCTTC.

DNA of the CDR3: TGTGCCAGCTCACCACCGGGCCGGGACCAAGAGACCCAGTACTTC. Encoded protein: CASSPPGRDQETQYF. V is TRBV18 and J is TRBJ2-5, with D unclear. CDR1 KGHSH and CDR2 LQKENI come from the germline V gene. CDR3 length: 15 amino acids. With 0 bases removed from V and 0 bases from J, the gap between germline ends came to 8 bases.

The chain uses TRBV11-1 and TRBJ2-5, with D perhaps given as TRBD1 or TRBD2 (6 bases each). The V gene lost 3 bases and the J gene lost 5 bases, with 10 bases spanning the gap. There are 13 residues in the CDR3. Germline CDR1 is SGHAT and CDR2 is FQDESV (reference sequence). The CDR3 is CASSFGGAETQYF. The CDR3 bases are TGTGCCAGCAGCTTCGGGGGCGCGGAGACCCAGTACTTC.

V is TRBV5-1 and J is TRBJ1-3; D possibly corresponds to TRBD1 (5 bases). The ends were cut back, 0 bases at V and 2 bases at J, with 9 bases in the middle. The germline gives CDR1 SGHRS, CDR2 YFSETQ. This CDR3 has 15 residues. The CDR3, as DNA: TGCGCCAGCAGCTTGGAAGGGGTCCCTGGAAACACCATATATTTT. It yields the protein CASSLEGVPGNTIYF.

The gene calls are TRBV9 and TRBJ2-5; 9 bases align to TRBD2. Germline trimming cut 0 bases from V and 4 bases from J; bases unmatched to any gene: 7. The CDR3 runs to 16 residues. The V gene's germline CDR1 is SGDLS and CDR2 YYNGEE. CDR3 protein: CASSVVGLASVETQYF. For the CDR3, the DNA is TGTGCCAGCAGCGTAGTGGGACTAGCAAGCGTAGAGACCCAGTACTTC.

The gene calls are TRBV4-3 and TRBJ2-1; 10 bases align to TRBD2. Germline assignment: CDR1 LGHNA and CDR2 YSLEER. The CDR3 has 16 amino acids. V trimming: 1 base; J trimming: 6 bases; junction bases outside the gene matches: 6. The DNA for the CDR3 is TGCGCCAGCAGCCAAGCGATACTAGCGGGGAGCAATGAGCAGTTCTTC. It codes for CASSQAILAGSNEQFF.

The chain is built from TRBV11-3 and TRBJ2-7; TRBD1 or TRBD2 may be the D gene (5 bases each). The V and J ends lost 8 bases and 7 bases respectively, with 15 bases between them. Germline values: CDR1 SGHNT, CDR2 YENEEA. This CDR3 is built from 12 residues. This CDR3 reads CASGRDRGEQYF. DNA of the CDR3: TGTGCCAGCGGCCGGGACCGGGGAGAGCAGTACTTC.

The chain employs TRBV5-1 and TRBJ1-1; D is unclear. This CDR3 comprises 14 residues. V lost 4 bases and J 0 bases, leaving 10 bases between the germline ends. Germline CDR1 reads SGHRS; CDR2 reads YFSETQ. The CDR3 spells CASSTLTVNTEAFF. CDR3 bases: TGCGCCAGCAGCACCTTGACTGTGAACACTGAAGCTTTCTTT.

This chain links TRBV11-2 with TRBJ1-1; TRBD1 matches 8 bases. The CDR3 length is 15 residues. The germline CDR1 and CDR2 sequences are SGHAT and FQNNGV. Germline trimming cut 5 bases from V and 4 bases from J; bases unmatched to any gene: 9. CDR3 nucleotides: TGTGCCAGCAGCCTTAGGACAGGGTTTAGCACTGAAGCTTTCTTT. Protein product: CASSLRTGFSTEAFF.

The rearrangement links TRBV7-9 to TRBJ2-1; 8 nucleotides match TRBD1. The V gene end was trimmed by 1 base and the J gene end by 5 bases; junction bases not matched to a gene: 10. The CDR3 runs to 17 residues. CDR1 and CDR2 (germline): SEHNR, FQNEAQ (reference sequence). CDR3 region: CASSLGRRDRGHNEQFF. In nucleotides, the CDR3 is TGTGCCAGCAGCTTAGGGCGGCGCGACAGGGGCCACAATGAGCAGTTCTTC.

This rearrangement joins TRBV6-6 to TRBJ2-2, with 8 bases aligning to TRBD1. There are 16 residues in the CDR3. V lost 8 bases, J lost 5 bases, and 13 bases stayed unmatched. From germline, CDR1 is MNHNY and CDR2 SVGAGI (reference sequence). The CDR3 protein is CASRDTRTGGTGELFF. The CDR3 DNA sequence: TGTGCCAGCCGCGACACCCGAACAGGGGGAACCGGGGAGCTGTTTTTT.

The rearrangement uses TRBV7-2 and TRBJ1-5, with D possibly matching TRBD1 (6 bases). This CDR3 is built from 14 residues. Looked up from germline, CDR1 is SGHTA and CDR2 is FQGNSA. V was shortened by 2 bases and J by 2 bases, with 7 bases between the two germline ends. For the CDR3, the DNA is TGTGCCAGCAGCTTAAGACAGGGCAATCAGCCCCAGCATTTT. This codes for CASSLRQGNQPQHF. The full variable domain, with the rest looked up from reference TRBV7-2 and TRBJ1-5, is GAGVSQSPSNKVTEKGKDVELRCDPISGHTALYWYRQSLGQGLEFLIYFQGNSAPDKSGLPSDRFSAERTGGSVSTLTIQRTQQEDSAVYLCASSLRQGNQPQHFGDGTRLSIL.

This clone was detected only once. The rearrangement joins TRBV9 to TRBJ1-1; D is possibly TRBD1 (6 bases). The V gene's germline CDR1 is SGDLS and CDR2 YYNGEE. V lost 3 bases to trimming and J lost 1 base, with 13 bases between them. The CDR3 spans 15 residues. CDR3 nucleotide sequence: TGTGCCAGCAGCGCAACAGGGCGGGGGAACACTGAAGCTTTCTTT. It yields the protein CASSATGRGNTEAFF.

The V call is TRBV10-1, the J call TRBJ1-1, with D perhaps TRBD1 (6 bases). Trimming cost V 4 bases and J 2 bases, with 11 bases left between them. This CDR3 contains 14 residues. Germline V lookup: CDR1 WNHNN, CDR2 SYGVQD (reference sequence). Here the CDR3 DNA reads TGCGCCAGCAGTGTGGGGACAAAAAACACTGAAGCTTTCTTT. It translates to CASSVGTKNTEAFF.

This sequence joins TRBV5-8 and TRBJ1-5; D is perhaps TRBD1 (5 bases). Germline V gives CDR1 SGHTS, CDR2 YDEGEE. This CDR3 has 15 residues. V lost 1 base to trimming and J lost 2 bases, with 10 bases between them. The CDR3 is CASSLRAGGNQPQHF. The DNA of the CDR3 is TGTGCCAGCAGCTTGAGGGCGGGGGGCAATCAGCCCCAGCATTTT.

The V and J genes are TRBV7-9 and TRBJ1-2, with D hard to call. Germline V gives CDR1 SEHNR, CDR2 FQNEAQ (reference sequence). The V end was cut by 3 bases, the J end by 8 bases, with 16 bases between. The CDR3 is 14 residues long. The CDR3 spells CASSLAALLRGYTF. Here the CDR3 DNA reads TGTGCCAGCAGCTTGGCGGCTTTACTGCGGGGCTACACCTTC.

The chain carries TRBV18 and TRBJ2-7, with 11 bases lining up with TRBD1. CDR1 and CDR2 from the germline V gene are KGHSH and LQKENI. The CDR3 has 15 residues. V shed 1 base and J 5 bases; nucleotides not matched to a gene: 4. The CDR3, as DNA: TGTGCCAGCTCACCACAGCGGACAGGGGGCCACGAGCAGTACTTC. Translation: CASSPQRTGGHEQYF.

CDR3 sequence reads: CASSYRPRETQYF. The CDR3 nucleotides are TGTGCCAGCAGTTACCGACCGAGGGAGACCCAGTACTTC. The chain links TRBV6-5 to TRBJ2-5, with unresolved D. Trimming left V 2 bases short and J 5 bases short, with 9 bases between. This CDR3 region has 13 residues. In germline, CDR1 is MNHEY, CDR2 SVGAGI.

CDR3 region: CASSYPGGSQPQHF. Written as DNA, the CDR3 is TGTGCCAGCAGTTACCCAGGGGGCAGTCAGCCCCAGCATTTT. The rearrangement joins TRBV6-6 to TRBJ1-5, with 8 bases identical to TRBD1. The CDR3 spans 14 residues. In germline, CDR1 is MNHNY, CDR2 SVGAGI (reference sequence). The V segment lost 2 bases and the J segment 6 bases; nucleotides outside the gene matches: 3.

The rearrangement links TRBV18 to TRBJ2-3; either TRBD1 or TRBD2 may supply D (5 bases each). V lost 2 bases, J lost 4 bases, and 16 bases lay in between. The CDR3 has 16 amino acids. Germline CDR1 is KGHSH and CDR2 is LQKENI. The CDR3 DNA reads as TGTGCCAGCTCACCATCGGGACGTCATGGTGCAGATACGCAGTATTTT. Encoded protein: CASSPSGRHGADTQYF.

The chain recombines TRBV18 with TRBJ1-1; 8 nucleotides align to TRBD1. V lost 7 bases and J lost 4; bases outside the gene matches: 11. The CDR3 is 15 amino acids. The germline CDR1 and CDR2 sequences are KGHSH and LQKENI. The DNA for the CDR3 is TGTGCCAGCTTGACCTCCGGACAGGGTATCACTGAAGCTTTCTTT. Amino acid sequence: CASLTSGQGITEAFF.

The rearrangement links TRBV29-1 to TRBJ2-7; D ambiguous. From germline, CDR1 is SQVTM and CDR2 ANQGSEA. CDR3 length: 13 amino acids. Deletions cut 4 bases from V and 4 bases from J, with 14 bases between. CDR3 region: CSVGGVLSYEQYF. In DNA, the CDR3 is TGCAGCGTTGGCGGCGTTCTCTCTTACGAGCAGTACTTC.

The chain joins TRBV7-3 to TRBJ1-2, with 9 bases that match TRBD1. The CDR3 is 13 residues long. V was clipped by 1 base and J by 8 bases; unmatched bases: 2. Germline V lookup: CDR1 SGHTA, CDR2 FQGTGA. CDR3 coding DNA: TGTGCCAGCAGCTTAAGGGACAGGGAGGGCTACACCTTC. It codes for CASSLRDREGYTF. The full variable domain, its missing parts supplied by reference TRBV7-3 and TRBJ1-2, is GAGVSQTPSNKVTEKGKYVELRCDPISGHTALYWYRQSLGQGPEFLIYFQGTGAADDSGLPNDRFFAVRPEGSVSTLKIQRTERGDSAVYLCASSLRDREGYTFGSGTRLTVV.

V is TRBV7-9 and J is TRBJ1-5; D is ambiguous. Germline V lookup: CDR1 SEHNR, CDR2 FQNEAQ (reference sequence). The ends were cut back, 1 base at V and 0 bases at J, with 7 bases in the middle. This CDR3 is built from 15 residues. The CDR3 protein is CASSLVGNSNQPQHF. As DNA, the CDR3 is TGTGCCAGCAGCTTAGTGGGCAATAGCAATCAGCCCCAGCATTTT.

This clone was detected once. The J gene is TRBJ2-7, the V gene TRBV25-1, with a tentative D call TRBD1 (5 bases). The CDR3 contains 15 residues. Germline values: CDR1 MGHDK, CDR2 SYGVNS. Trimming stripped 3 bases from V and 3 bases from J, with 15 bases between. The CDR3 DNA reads TGTGCCAGCAGTGAGGAAGGGGTATTGATCTACGAGCAGTACTTC. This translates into CASSEEGVLIYEQYF.

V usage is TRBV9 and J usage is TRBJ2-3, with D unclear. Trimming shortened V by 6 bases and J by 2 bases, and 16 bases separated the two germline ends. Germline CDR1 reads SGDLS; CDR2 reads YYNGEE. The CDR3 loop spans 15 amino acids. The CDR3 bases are TGTGCCAGCACCCACTTTGGGCTACCCACAGATACGCAGTATTTT. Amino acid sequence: CASTHFGLPTDTQYF.

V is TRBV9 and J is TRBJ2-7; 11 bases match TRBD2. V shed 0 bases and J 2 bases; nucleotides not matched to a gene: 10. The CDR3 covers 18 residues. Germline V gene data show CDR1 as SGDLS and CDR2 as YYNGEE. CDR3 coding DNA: TGTGCCAGCAGCGTAGGATCGGCTAGCGGGAGGCTTACCTACGAGCAGTACTTC. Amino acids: CASSVGSASGRLTYEQYF.

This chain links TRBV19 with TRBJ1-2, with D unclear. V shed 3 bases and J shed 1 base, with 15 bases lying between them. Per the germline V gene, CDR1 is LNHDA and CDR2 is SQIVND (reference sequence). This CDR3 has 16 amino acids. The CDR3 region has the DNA TGTGCCAGTAGTATTCAGAGAGGGCCGGATAACTATGGCTACACCTTC. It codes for CASSIQRGPDNYGYTF.

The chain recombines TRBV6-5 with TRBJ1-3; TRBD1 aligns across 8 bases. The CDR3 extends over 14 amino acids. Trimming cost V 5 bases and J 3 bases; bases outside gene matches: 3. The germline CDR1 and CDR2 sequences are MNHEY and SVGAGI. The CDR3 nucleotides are TGTGCCAGCAGTGGACAGGGACTTGGAAACACCATATATTTT. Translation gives CASSGQGLGNTIYF.

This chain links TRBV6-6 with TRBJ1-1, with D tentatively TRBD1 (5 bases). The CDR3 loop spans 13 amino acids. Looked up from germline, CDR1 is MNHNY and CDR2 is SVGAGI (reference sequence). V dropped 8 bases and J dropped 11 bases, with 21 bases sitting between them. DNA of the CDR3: TGTGCCAGCGAGCGGGGCAACGGAGGTTGGGCTTTCTTT. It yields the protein CASERGNGGWAFF.